These 16 T cell receptor beta chains share one sample of origin, sequenced in a study of blood T cell repertoires in COVID-19. Sequencing used immunoSEQ multiplex PCR; TCRdb keeps in-frame clones, though not all of them. The table shows 160,000 or so clones, with approximately 84% occurring only once. Sequencing was performed on PBMCs or T cells enriched from blood (not recorded which). The receptors shown here come from a human donor with acute COVID-19. The donor label of this sample is uncertain.

The J gene is TRBJ2-5, the V gene TRBV4-1, with 8 nucleotides matching TRBD2. The CDR3 loop spans 16 amino acids. Germline V gene data show CDR1 as MGHRA and CDR2 as YSYEKL. Trimming removed 2 bases from V and 1 base from J; junction bases left unmatched: 6. CDR3 region: CASSQNLAGLQETQYF. The DNA for the CDR3 is TGCGCCAGCAGCCAAAATCTAGCGGGCCTCCAAGAGACCCAGTACTTC.

This clone has only one observation. The chain has TRBV30 and TRBJ1-1; D gene ambiguous. Trimming took off 2 bases at V and 0 bases at J, with 4 bases between the two ends. The CDR3 is 12 residues long. The germline CDR1 and CDR2 sequences are GTSNPN and SVGIG (reference sequence). As DNA, the CDR3 is TGTGCCTGGAGTCCAGTGAACACTGAAGCTTTCTTT. It is translated as CAWSPVNTEAFF.

The rearrangement links TRBV5-1 to TRBJ1-5, with D hard to call. V gave up 0 bases and J gave up 0 bases, with 7 bases separating them. CDR1 SGHRS and CDR2 YFSETQ come from the germline V gene. The CDR3 extends over 15 amino acids. As DNA, the CDR3 is TGCGCCAGCAGCTTGGGCGGCAATAGCAATCAGCCCCAGCATTTT. Translated, it gives CASSLGGNSNQPQHF.

The chain has TRBV7-2 and TRBJ2-1; unclear D gene. The CDR3 consists of 11 residues. Germline values: CDR1 SGHTA, CDR2 FQGNSA. V was clipped by 0 bases and J by 12 bases, with 6 bases between them. The CDR3 here is CASSLASWQFF. The CDR3 nucleotides read TGTGCCAGCAGCTTAGCTAGTTGGCAGTTCTTC. The full variable domain, with the rest looked up from reference TRBV7-2 and TRBJ2-1, is GAGVSQSPSNKVTEKGKDVELRCDPISGHTALYWYRQSLGQGLEFLIYFQGNSAPDKSGLPSDRFSAERTGGSVSTLTIQRTQQEDSAVYLCASSLASWQFFGPGTRLTVL.

On this clone: The sample has other DNA sequences that encode this CDR3 too. CDR3 nucleotides: TGCGCCAGCAGCTTGCGCAGGGGGAACGAGCAGTACTTC. Its translation is CASSLRRGNEQYF. V is TRBV5-1 and J is TRBJ2-7; TRBD1 agrees at 7 bases. The V gene end was trimmed by 1 base and the J gene end by 5 bases; junction bases not matched to a gene: 3. The V gene's germline CDR1 is SGHRS and CDR2 YFSETQ. The CDR3 consists of 13 residues.

The chain's CDR3 is CATSRIGALNTEAFF. CDR3 DNA: TGTGCCACCAGCCGAATTGGGGCCTTGAACACTGAAGCTTTCTTT. The V call is TRBV15, the J call TRBJ1-1; the D gene is possibly TRBD1 (5 bases). Germline CDR1 is LNHNV and CDR2 is YYDKDF (reference sequence). The V end was cut by 5 bases, the J end by 0 bases, with 13 bases between. CDR3 length: 15 residues.

The V call is TRBV23-1, the J call TRBJ2-7; TRBD1 matches 11 bases. TRBV23-1 has ORF status, its function being uncertain. V shed 4 bases and J 4 bases; nucleotides not matched to a gene: 12. The CDR3 is 17 amino acids. CDR3 residues: CASSRRAWDRGMYEQYF. The CDR3 coding sequence is TGCGCCAGCAGTCGAAGGGCGTGGGACAGGGGGATGTACGAGCAGTACTTC.

This chain links TRBV21-1 with TRBJ2-5; TRBD2 reflects the table's D call only, with no check against the DNA. TRBV21-1 is a pseudogene locus. The CDR3 has 15 residues. The CDR3 loop reads CASSRLCRVQETQYF. CDR3 coding DNA: TGTGCCAGCAGCCGCCTTTGCCGGGTACAAGAGACCCAGTACTTC.

The V call is TRBV4-2, the J call TRBJ2-5, with 8 bases matching TRBD2. After removal of 0 bases from V and 5 bases from J, the junction contained 5 bases not matched to a gene. The CDR3 runs 15 residues. Germline V gene sequence: CDR1 LGHNA, CDR2 YNFKEQ. In DNA, the CDR3 is TGTGCCAGCAGCCAAGATGGGACTAGGAGGGAGACCCAGTACTTC. Translated: CASSQDGTRRETQYF.

The CDR3 sequence is CASSRRQGGTEAFF. Here the CDR3 DNA reads TGTGCCAGCAGCCGCCGACAGGGCGGGACTGAAGCTTTCTTT. This chain joins TRBV3-1 (or the pseudogene TRBV3-2) and TRBJ1-1, with 7 bases matching TRBD1. Per the germline V gene, CDR1 is LGHDT and CDR2 is YNNKEL (reference sequence). The CDR3 sequence is 14 residues long. The junction had 7 bases not matched to a gene; V was cut back by 4 bases and J by 5 bases.

The rearrangement uses TRBV7-6 and TRBJ2-1; D is unclear. Trimming pared 1 base from V and 0 bases from J, leaving 13 bases between. The CDR3 has 17 residues. Germline CDR1 and CDR2: SGHVS and FNYEAQ. CDR3 nucleotides: TGTGCCAGCAGCTTAGGTGGCCTGTCAAGCTCCTACAATGAGCAGTTCTTC. Translation: CASSLGGLSSSYNEQFF.

The V gene is TRBV6-1, the J gene TRBJ2-7, with unresolved D. Germline CDR1 reads MNHNS; CDR2 reads SASEGT. This CDR3 has 11 residues. Trimming removed 3 bases at V and 3 bases at J, with 3 bases between. The CDR3 nucleotides read TGTGCCAGCAGTGATAACTACGAGCAGTACTTC. Its translation: CASSDNYEQYF.

V gene TRBV7-3 combines with J gene TRBJ2-1, with a weak D call TRBD1 (5 bases). The CDR3 length is 15 residues. Germline V gives CDR1 SGHTA, CDR2 FQGTGA. Deletions cut 1 base from V and 7 bases from J, with 14 bases between. CDR3 in amino acids: CASSLIAGARNEQFF. CDR3 in DNA: TGTGCCAGCAGCTTAATAGCTGGGGCGCGGAATGAGCAGTTCTTC. Combining the CDR3 with reference TRBV7-3 and TRBJ2-1 gives the whole variable domain GAGVSQTPSNKVTEKGKYVELRCDPISGHTALYWYRQSLGQGPEFLIYFQGTGAADDSGLPNDRFFAVRPEGSVSTLKIQRTERGDSAVYLCASSLIAGARNEQFFGPGTRLTVL.

The J gene is TRBJ2-3, the V gene TRBV7-2; 9 bases line up with TRBD2. Germline lookup yields CDR1 SGHTA and CDR2 FQGNSA. CDR3 length: 15 amino acids. V was pared by 0 bases and J by 5 bases, with 3 bases of the junction left unmatched. The CDR3 here is CASSLAAGGGDTQYF. The CDR3 bases are TGTGCCAGCAGCTTAGCAGCGGGGGGTGGAGATACGCAGTATTTT.

The CDR3 is CASSKLEGYGYTF. The CDR3 DNA is TGTGCCAGCAGCAAACTAGAAGGGTATGGCTACACCTTC. The chain links TRBV12-3 or TRBV12-4 to TRBJ1-2; D gene ambiguous. CDR3 length: 13 residues. V was shortened by 6 bases and J by 5 bases, with 13 bases between the two germline ends.

The V and J genes are TRBV19 and TRBJ1-5; 8 positions match TRBD1. Germline V lookup: CDR1 LNHDA, CDR2 SQIVND (reference sequence). The CDR3 sequence is 14 residues long. V dropped 4 bases and J dropped 6; count of bases not matched to a gene: 5. The CDR3 loop reads CASSKSGGGQPQHF. Here the CDR3 DNA reads TGTGCCAGTAGTAAATCAGGGGGCGGTCAGCCCCAGCATTTT.